Presented here are 21 T cell receptor beta chains from one specimen sequenced in a study of neurological immune-mediated disorders. TCRdb re-derived calls from the 5' RACE reads in MiXCR, one entry per CDR3 protein. The table has 70,000 to 95,000 distinct CDR3 sequences, 17% seen once. The sequencing sample was made of PBMCs. The receptors shown here come from a woman aged 40 to 50 in good health.

The rearrangement uses TRBV29-1 and TRBJ2-1, with 9 positions matching TRBD1. This CDR3 is 13 amino acids long. Trimming cost V 6 bases and J 6 bases; bases outside gene matches: 6. The germline gives CDR1 SQVTM, CDR2 ANQGSEA. The CDR3, as DNA: TGCAGCGTCAGGACAGGGGACGTCAATGAGCAGTTCTTC. Protein product: CSVRTGDVNEQFF.

The chain recombines TRBV20-1 with TRBJ2-3, with TRBD2 identical over 8 bases. The CDR3 spans 14 residues. Unmatched junction bases numbered 5, after V lost 6 bases and J lost 0 bases. Germline assignment: CDR1 DFQATT and CDR2 SNEGSKA (reference sequence). CDR3 region: CSAPGGASTDTQYF. The CDR3 coding sequence is TGCAGTGCCCCCGGGGGGGCTAGCACAGATACGCAGTATTTT.

This clonotype was counted ten times or more. This rearrangement joins TRBV3-1 to TRBJ1-1; 9 bases line up with TRBD1. CDR1 LGHDT and CDR2 YNNKEL come from the germline V gene (reference sequence). This CDR3 is built from 14 residues. Trimming removed 3 bases from V and 1 base from J; junction bases left unmatched: 0. CDR3 sequence: CASSQDRGNTEAFF. CDR3 bases: TGTGCCAGCAGCCAGGACAGGGGGAACACTGAAGCTTTCTTT.

This clonotype was counted ten times or more. A much larger clone lies a single base off, so this may be a read error. The V call is TRBV5-1, the J call TRBJ2-3; possibly TRBD1 for D (6 bases). Germline assignment: CDR1 SGHRS and CDR2 YFSETQ. V lost 4 bases, J lost 2 bases, and 17 bases lay in between. The CDR3 sequence is 16 residues long. The CDR3 spells CASSLRQARDTDTQYF. CDR3 bases: TGCGCCAGCAGCCTTAGACAGGCGAGGGACACAGATACGCAGTATTTT.

This clonotype was detected many times. The V and J genes are TRBV7-3 and TRBJ1-1, with D perhaps TRBD1 (5 bases). The germline V gene encodes CDR1 SGHTA and CDR2 FQGTGA. The CDR3 spans 13 residues. V lost 4 bases to trimming and J lost 8 bases, with 14 bases between them. The CDR3 is CASSSGPIGEAFF. The CDR3 DNA is TGTGCCAGCAGCTCGGGACCGATCGGCGAAGCTTTCTTT.

This clonotype was seen repeatedly, ten times or more. This chain links TRBV7-2 with TRBJ1-2; no firm D call. Per the germline V gene, CDR1 is SGHTA and CDR2 is FQGNSA. With 1 base removed from V and 7 bases from J, the gap between germline ends came to 4 bases. There are 11 residues in the CDR3. The CDR3 region is CASSLDPGYTF. The CDR3 DNA is TGTGCCAGCAGCTTAGACCCTGGCTACACCTTC.

This clonotype occurred many times. The chain recombines TRBV4-1 with TRBJ2-7; D may correspond to TRBD1 or TRBD2 (5 bases each). This CDR3 comprises 13 residues. The germline V and J ends were trimmed by 1 base and 9 bases, with 13 bases remaining between them. The germline V gene encodes CDR1 MGHRA and CDR2 YSYEKL. The CDR3 reads CASSQVSGTGQYV. The DNA of the CDR3 is TGCGCCAGCAGCCAAGTATCCGGGACCGGGCAGTACGTC.

This clonotype was found many times. The V call is TRBV10-2, the J call TRBJ2-1; 7 positions agree with TRBD2. Per the germline V gene, CDR1 is WSHSY and CDR2 is SAAADI. The CDR3 spans 13 residues. Trimming took 6 bases from V and 5 from J; bases not matched to a gene: 4. The CDR3 protein is CASRIAGNNEQFF. The CDR3 bases are TGCGCCAGCAGGATAGCGGGTAACAATGAGCAGTTCTTC.

The chain joins TRBV3-1 to TRBJ2-1; 8 bases fit TRBD2. Germline CDR1 is LGHDT and CDR2 is YNNKEL (reference sequence). CDR3 size: 17 residues. Trimming cost V 4 bases and J 8 bases; bases outside gene matches: 16. Here the CDR3 reads CASSPLTLSGGGYEQFF. The CDR3, as DNA: TGTGCCAGCAGCCCCTTAACACTCAGCGGGGGAGGCTATGAGCAGTTCTTC.

This clonotype was seen a few times. CDR3 amino acids: CASSLNPGGIDTQYF. The CDR3 nucleotides are TGTGCCAGCAGCTTAAATCCAGGGGGCATAGATACGCAGTATTTT. V usage is TRBV7-3 and J usage is TRBJ2-3, with 8 bases lining up with TRBD1. Per germline, CDR1 SGHTA and CDR2 FQGTGA. With 1 base clipped from V and 5 bases from J, the junction kept 5 bases outside the gene matches. This CDR3 contains 15 residues. Complete variable domain (other parts from reference TRBV7-3 and TRBJ2-3): GAGVSQTPSNKVTEKGKYVELRCDPISGHTALYWYRQSLGQGPEFLIYFQGTGAADDSGLPNDRFFAVRPEGSVSTLKIQRTERGDSAVYLCASSLNPGGIDTQYFGPGTRLTVL.

There are many counts of this clonotype. The V and J genes are TRBV7-2 and TRBJ1-2, with D unresolved. Between the trimmed V and J ends, which lost 4 bases and 4 bases, there was a span of 10 bases. Germline V gene sequence: CDR1 SGHTA, CDR2 FQGNSA. The length of the CDR3 is 13 residues. The chain's CDR3 is CASSYRAAYGYTF. The CDR3 DNA reads TGTGCCAGCAGCTATCGGGCAGCCTATGGCTACACCTTC.

This clonotype showed up many times. This chain links TRBV7-2 with TRBJ2-7; possibly TRBD2 for D (5 bases). The V and J ends lost 0 bases and 6 bases respectively, with 9 bases between them. CDR1 and CDR2 from the germline V gene are SGHTA and FQGNSA. The length of the CDR3 is 13 residues. The CDR3 here is CASSLAKGSEQYF. The CDR3 bases are TGTGCCAGCAGCTTAGCTAAAGGGAGCGAGCAGTACTTC.

In this sample, this clonotype turned up many times. The chain employs TRBV7-2 and TRBJ2-5; 10 bases align to TRBD2. V lost 5 bases to trimming and J lost 2 bases; unmatched junction nucleotides: 5. Germline-derived CDR1 and CDR2 are SGHTA and FQGNSA. This CDR3 comprises 15 residues. The CDR3 is CASSTERGGQETQYF. DNA for the CDR3: TGTGCCAGCAGCACCGAGCGGGGGGGTCAAGAGACCCAGTACTTC.

This clonotype was seen many times. The V gene is TRBV14, the J gene TRBJ2-1; no clear D gene. Trimming took off 1 base at V and 12 bases at J, with 10 bases between the two ends. This CDR3 comprises 12 residues. Germline loops: CDR1 SGHDN, CDR2 FVKESK. CDR3 region: CASSQVLGGQFF. CDR3 bases: TGTGCCAGCAGCCAAGTTTTGGGCGGGCAGTTCTTC.

This clonotype was recorded at least ten times. The gene calls are TRBV20-1 and TRBJ2-3, with D perhaps matching TRBD2 (5 bases). CDR1 is DFQATT and CDR2 is SNEGSKA in the germline V gene (reference sequence). Trimming cost V 5 bases and J 0 bases, with 15 bases left between them. This CDR3 has 15 amino acids. CDR3 DNA sequence: TGCAGTGCTCCCCTCGGCCGGGGTAGCACAGATACGCAGTATTTT. Its protein product is CSAPLGRGSTDTQYF.

This clonotype was detected ten times or more. This chain links TRBV5-6 with TRBJ2-5, with D unclear. CDR3 length: 16 amino acids. Germline assignment: CDR1 SGHDT and CDR2 YYEEEE. V was cut by 0 bases and J by 5 bases, with 17 bases left in between. The CDR3 DNA reads as TGTGCCAGCAGCTTGGGAACCGACCCGGCGATGGAGACCCAGTACTTC. Amino acids: CASSLGTDPAMETQYF.

This clonotype appeared many times. The rearrangement uses TRBV2 and TRBJ1-4; D may be TRBD1 (5 bases). V was shortened by 10 bases and J by 4 bases, with 19 bases between the two germline ends. This CDR3 is built from 15 residues. Germline CDR1 and CDR2: SNHLY and FYNNEI. The CDR3 region is CAITKTGTVNEKLFF. In DNA form, the CDR3 reads TGTGCCATAACCAAGACCGGGACGGTTAATGAAAAACTGTTTTTT.

There are a few counts of this clonotype. The chain links TRBV5-1 to TRBJ2-2, with 8 nucleotides matching TRBD2. Looked up from germline, CDR1 is SGHRS and CDR2 is YFSETQ. V lost 4 bases to trimming and J lost 6 bases; unmatched junction nucleotides: 8. This CDR3 region has 15 residues. CDR3 in DNA: TGCGCCAGCAGCGCCCAAGTTAGCGGGGCCGGGGAGCTGTTTTTT. It yields the protein CASSAQVSGAGELFF.

The rearrangement joins TRBV7-2 to TRBJ2-1, with a tentative D call TRBD1 (6 bases). The CDR3 covers 19 residues. The germline V gene encodes CDR1 SGHTA and CDR2 FQGNSA. Trimming cost V 1 base and J 8 bases, with 27 bases left between them. CDR3 sequence reads: CASSLVLGPLEGVDDEQFF. The CDR3, as DNA: TGTGCCAGCAGCTTAGTCCTCGGCCCTCTAGAGGGGGTGGATGATGAGCAGTTCTTC.

This clonotype was detected many times. The rearrangement uses TRBV5-1 and TRBJ2-5; D perhaps matches TRBD1 (6 bases). The CDR3 loop spans 16 amino acids. Trimming took 4 bases from V and 3 from J, leaving 19 bases between them. In germline, CDR1 is SGHRS, CDR2 YFSETQ. The CDR3 is CASSLGGGQGKETQYF. The CDR3 coding sequence is TGCGCCAGCAGCCTCGGTGGGGGCCAGGGGAAAGAGACCCAGTACTTC.

At least ten counts were recorded for this clonotype. The chain carries TRBV15 and TRBJ2-7; D perhaps matches TRBD2 (5 bases). The CDR3 is 14 residues long. Per the germline V gene, CDR1 is LNHNV and CDR2 is YYDKDF (reference sequence). V was trimmed by 0 bases and J by 5 bases, leaving 11 bases between them. This CDR3 reads CATSRDGTGNEQYF. The CDR3 DNA reads TGTGCCACCAGCAGAGACGGTACGGGAAACGAGCAGTACTTC.